This TCR beta chain was recorded in a study of breast tumors, draining lymph nodes, adjacent tissues. In TCRdb, the multiplex PCR reads were re-called with MiXCR into one record per CDR3 protein. The sample consists of 20,000 to 25,000 distinct CDR3 sequences, approximately 60% of them appearing once. In regard to this clonotype: Its specificity is unknown.

The CDR3 runs 13 residues. The junction had 9 bases not matched to a gene; V was cut back by 6 bases and J by 10 bases. Study-level findings and limits: Findings are consistent with lymph node origin and intratumoral expansion of most tumor T cells.

The material sequenced was tumor-adjacent breast tissue. The origin of this receptor is a female donor with breast cancer. Some clones in this sample may be carry-over from other donors' samples. V usage is TRBV12-3 or TRBV12-4 and J usage is TRBJ2-3; 8 bases line up with TRBD2. In nucleotides, the CDR3 is TGTGCCAGCAGCTTGCCCGCGGGGGGTTCGCAGTATTTT. Its protein product is CASSLPAGGSQYF.